One and the same sample provided the 7 T cell receptor beta chains below, sequenced in a study of T cell clonality in common variable immunodeficiency. Here immunoSEQ multiplex PCR was the method, and the copy in TCRdb shows in-frame clones only, minus some. The sample was found to contain some 50,000 clones, and every one recurs. Sequencing used peripheral blood mononuclear cells. Receptors originate from a person aged 18 to 70 in good health.

This clone was detected ten times or more. The CDR3 sequence: CASSPGLESYNEQFF. The DNA read from the CDR3 is TGTGCCAGCAGCCCAGGACTAGAATCCTACAATGAG. This chain uses TRBV7-2 with TRBJ2-1; 7 nucleotides align to TRBD2. The CDR3 end is not reached by the read, which stops 3 residues before it; the germline J gene fills it in. V lost 5 bases and J lost 1; bases outside the gene matches: 5. The germline V gene has CDR1 SGHTA and CDR2 FQGNSA. CDR3 length equals 15 residues.

This clone was seen ten or more times. The read stops 3 residues short of the end of the CDR3; the missing end is completed from the germline J gene. The V and J genes are TRBV5-6 and TRBJ2-7, with D possibly being TRBD2 (6 bases). The CDR3 contains 14 residues. Trimming left V 4 bases short and J 6 bases short, with 17 bases between. The germline gives CDR1 SGHDT, CDR2 YYEEEE. CDR3 DNA, as far as it was read: TGTGCCAGCAGCGGCGGGACTCAGACACTCGAG. It yields the protein CASSGGTQTLE. The CDR3, in full, reads CASSGGTQTLEQYF.

This clone was picked up many times. The read terminates 3 residues ahead of where the CDR3 ends, so the germline J gene completes it. The chain recombines TRBV19 with TRBJ2-2, with 7 bases aligning to TRBD1. V dropped 2 bases and J dropped 3; count of bases not matched to a gene: 0. The CDR3 is made up of 14 amino acids. Per the germline V gene, CDR1 is LNHDA and CDR2 is SQIVND (reference sequence). CDR3 amino acids: CASSITGDTGELFF. The CDR3 bases that were read are TGTGCCAGTAGTATAACAGGGGACACCGGGGAG.

This clone was seen ten or more times. Read sequence stops 3 residues before the CDR3 end, and the germline J gene provides the missing end. J is TRBJ1-1 and V is TRBV5-1, with a weak D call TRBD1 (6 bases). Trimming removed 4 bases at V and 3 bases at J, with 16 bases between. The CDR3 sequence is 15 residues long. CDR1 and CDR2 (germline): SGHRS, YFSETQ. CDR3 in amino acids: CASSTGLGVDTEAFF. Incomplete CDR3 DNA: TGCGCCAGCAGCACAGGGCTAGGGGTTGACACTGAA.

This clone was counted many times. Read data end 3 residues before the CDR3 end; the end is taken from the germline J gene. This chain connects TRBV9 to TRBJ1-4; the D gene is possibly TRBD1 (6 bases). Trimming pared 3 bases from V and 0 bases from J, leaving 9 bases between. Per germline, CDR1 SGDLS and CDR2 YYNGEE. The CDR3 length is 15 residues. The CDR3 sequence is CASSAWDTTNEKLFF. Incomplete CDR3 DNA: TGTGCCAGCAGCGCCTGGGACACAACTAATGAAAAA.

A note on this clone: The CDR3 end falls 3 residues outside the read, so it is completed with the germline J gene. The rearrangement uses TRBV27 and TRBJ2-7; 10 nucleotides agree with TRBD1. V was pared by 3 bases and J by 6 bases, with 5 bases of the junction left unmatched. This CDR3 comprises 14 residues. Germline V lookup: CDR1 MNHEY, CDR2 SMNVEV (reference sequence). CDR3 DNA, as far as it was read: TGTGCCAGCAGTTTTGCAGGACAGGGGGGCGAG. The encoded protein is CASSFAGQGGE. The CDR3 in full is CASSFAGQGGEQYF.

This clone has only a few counts. The CDR3 end falls 3 residues outside the read, so it is completed with the germline J gene. The rearrangement uses TRBV7-9 and TRBJ2-3; possible D gene TRBD1, 5 bases. CDR3 size: 14 residues. CDR1 and CDR2 from the germline V gene are SEHNR and FQNEAQ (reference sequence). Incomplete CDR3 DNA: TGTGCCAGCAGCCCAATAGAAGGGGTTCAGCCG. It translates to CASSPIEGVQP. From start to end, the CDR3 is CASSPIEGVQPQYF.